One and the same sample provided the 31 T cell receptor beta chains below, sequenced in a study of blood T cells in healthy people across ages. The use of a sample-barcoded 5' primer and a J-beta primer mix characterized a second PCR of 7 to 11 cycles. TCRdb processed the 5' RACE reads anew with MiXCR; each CDR3 protein has one entry. The sample shows just under 550,000 distinct CDR3 sequences, 24% of them seen only once. The data also belong to a second study, concerning T cells of mothers and their children.

The source material was blood. These receptors were taken from a boy between 5 and 17 years old in good health.

The rearrangement joins TRBV5-5 to TRBJ1-2, with D possibly being TRBD1 (6 bases). V was trimmed by 5 bases and J by 0 bases, leaving 20 bases between them. There are 17 residues in the CDR3. Germline V gene data show CDR1 as SGHKS and CDR2 as YYEKEE (reference sequence). The CDR3 sequence: CASRGPGLRGANYGYTF. The DNA of the CDR3 is TGTGCCAGCAGGGGCCCGGGACTAAGGGGGGCTAACTATGGCTACACCTTC.

Here the CDR3 DNA reads TGTGCTAGTGGTTTGGCCGGGAGGAACACTGAAGCTTTCTTT. Translated: CASGLAGRNTEAFF. The chain couples TRBV12-5 to TRBJ1-1; D ambiguous. From germline, CDR1 is LGHNT and CDR2 FRNRAP. The germline V and J ends were trimmed by 1 base and 1 base, with 7 bases remaining between them. This CDR3 is built from 14 residues.

V and J are TRBV10-3 and TRBJ1-2; 9 bases are a match to TRBD1. Germline trimming cut 2 bases from V and 2 bases from J; bases unmatched to any gene: 3. This CDR3 has 15 amino acids. The V gene's germline CDR1 is ENHRY and CDR2 SYGVKD. The CDR3 DNA sequence: TGTGCCATCAGTGAGACAGGGGGCCAAAACTATGGCTACACCTTC. It yields the protein CAISETGGQNYGYTF.

This clonotype was found a few times. This chain uses TRBV6-2 or TRBV6-3 with TRBJ1-3; TRBD1 is a possible D gene (6 bases). There are 15 residues in the CDR3. Germline V gene lookup returns CDR1 MNHEY and CDR2 SVGEGT. Trimming took 7 bases from V and 0 from J, leaving 13 bases between them. CDR3 coding DNA: TGTGCCAGCAAGTGGGGGCGAAACTCTGGAAACACCATATATTTT. Translating it yields CASKWGRNSGNTIYF.

This clonotype was seen a few times. J is TRBJ2-1 and V is TRBV24-1; a weak D match, TRBD1 (5 bases). V was shortened by 5 bases and J by 10 bases, with 11 bases between the two germline ends. The CDR3 length is 12 residues. The germline V gene has CDR1 KGHDR and CDR2 SFDVKD. The CDR3 coding sequence is TGTGCCACCAGTGTAGGGGCAGTGGAGCAGTTCTTC. Encoded protein: CATSVGAVEQFF.

The chain carries TRBV5-1 and TRBJ1-2; no definite D call. Germline V gene data show CDR1 as SGHRS and CDR2 as YFSETQ. The length of the CDR3 is 18 residues. Trimming removed 0 bases at V and 3 bases at J, with 21 bases between. The CDR3 loop is CASSLAYMREVSYYGYTF. For the CDR3, the DNA is TGCGCCAGCAGCTTGGCATATATGAGGGAAGTCTCGTACTATGGCTACACCTTC.

This clonotype showed up many times. The chain carries TRBV5-1 and TRBJ2-7; D unresolved. V lost 0 bases to trimming and J lost 5 bases, with 6 bases between them. CDR1 SGHRS and CDR2 YFSETQ come from the germline V gene. The CDR3 has 12 residues. The CDR3 region is CASSLGIHEQYF. In DNA, the CDR3 is TGCGCCAGCAGCTTGGGAATCCACGAGCAGTACTTC.

The rearrangement uses TRBV6-5 and TRBJ1-1; no firm D call. Germline V CDR1 and CDR2: MNHEY, SVGAGI. Between the trimmed V and J ends, which lost 2 bases and 5 bases, there was a span of 12 bases. This CDR3 is built from 14 residues. CDR3 in amino acids: CASSYGELGTEAFF. The DNA for the CDR3 is TGTGCCAGCAGTTACGGGGAATTGGGGACTGAAGCTTTCTTT.

The rearrangement joins TRBV29-1 to TRBJ2-1; no definite D call. V was trimmed by 6 bases and J by 1 base, leaving 7 bases between them. From germline, CDR1 is SQVTM and CDR2 ANQGSEA. The CDR3 is made up of 12 amino acids. The CDR3 DNA sequence: TGCAGCGTCGCTCATTCCTACAATGAGCAGTTCTTC. Translating it yields CSVAHSYNEQFF.

The chain uses TRBV7-2 and TRBJ1-3, with D unclear. V lost 5 bases and J 0 bases, leaving 14 bases between the germline ends. The CDR3 is 16 amino acids. CDR1 and CDR2 (germline): SGHTA, FQGNSA. The CDR3 sequence: CASSVGWAPSGNTIYF. Written as DNA, the CDR3 is TGTGCCAGCAGCGTTGGATGGGCCCCCTCTGGAAACACCATATATTTT.

V usage is TRBV30 and J usage is TRBJ2-5; possibly TRBD1 for D (5 bases). The J call may be in error: the DNA end matches TRBJ2-1 better. Germline V gene sequence: CDR1 GTSNPN, CDR2 SVGIG (reference sequence). The CDR3 loop spans 15 amino acids. CDR3 sequence reads: CAWRKGVARDNEQFF. CDR3 bases: TGTGCCTGGAGGAAAGGGGTCGCAAGGGACAATGAGCAGTTCTTC.

The table lists this clonotype with a count of one. The rearrangement links TRBV12-3 or TRBV12-4 to TRBJ2-6; D is unresolved. Between the trimmed V and J ends, which lost 3 bases and 3 bases, there was a span of 9 bases. The length of the CDR3 is 15 residues. The CDR3 nucleotides are TGTGCCAGCAGTTTCCTTATTCGTGGGGCCAACGTCCTGACTTTC. It translates to CASSFLIRGANVLTF.

This clonotype was picked up a small number of times. This may come from a read error, since a much larger clone is one base off. This chain connects TRBV6-2 or TRBV6-3 to TRBJ2-3; D is ambiguous. The germline V and J ends were trimmed by 3 bases and 1 base, with 2 bases remaining between them. CDR3 length: 12 residues. Looked up from germline, CDR1 is MNHEY and CDR2 is SVGEGT. This chain's CDR3 is CASSYGTDTQYF. The CDR3 DNA sequence: TGTGCCAGCAGTTATGGCACAGATACGCAGTATTTT.

The gene calls are TRBV28 and TRBJ1-4; 10 bases are a match to TRBD1. The CDR3 covers 14 residues. Germline loops: CDR1 MDHEN, CDR2 SYDVKM. With 4 bases clipped from V and 10 bases from J, the junction kept 6 bases outside the gene matches. CDR3 sequence (DNA): TGTGCCAGCAGTTCCGGGACAGGGGTTTCAAAACTGTTTTTT. It yields the protein CASSSGTGVSKLFF.

This sequence joins TRBV20-1 and TRBJ1-3, with D possibly matching TRBD1 (6 bases). Germline lookup yields CDR1 DFQATT and CDR2 SNEGSKA (reference sequence). The CDR3 extends over 16 amino acids. Trimming stripped 0 bases from V and 4 bases from J, with 16 bases between. Here the CDR3 DNA reads TGCAGTGCTAGAGATTCGCAGGGGTTGCAAGGAAACACCATATATTTT. This encodes CSARDSQGLQGNTIYF.

J is TRBJ1-6 and V is TRBV4-3; possibly TRBD1 for D (6 bases). V lost 2 bases and J lost 10, with 18 bases in between. Looked up from germline, CDR1 is LGHNA and CDR2 is YSLEER. The CDR3 is made up of 16 amino acids. In nucleotides, the CDR3 is TGCGCCAGCAGCCAAAGATCCACTGGTCAGGGGTCACCCCTCCACTTT. It translates to CASSQRSTGQGSPLHF.

V and J are TRBV4-3 and TRBJ2-7, with a weak D call TRBD2 (5 bases). The ends were cut back, 0 bases at V and 4 bases at J, with 16 bases in the middle. This CDR3 has 16 residues. Germline values: CDR1 LGHNA, CDR2 YSLEER. CDR3 sequence reads: CASSQDLRRAHYEQYF. As DNA, the CDR3 is TGCGCCAGCAGCCAAGATCTGCGGCGGGCCCATTACGAGCAGTACTTC.

In this sample, this clonotype turned up a few times. The chain employs TRBV3-1 and TRBJ2-4, with D unclear. V was pared by 1 base and J by 7 bases, with 11 bases between. This CDR3 has 14 residues. Looked up from germline, CDR1 is LGHDT and CDR2 is YNNKEL (reference sequence). CDR3 loop: CASSQGTLGNIQYF. The CDR3 DNA is TGTGCCAGCAGCCAAGGGACCCTCGGGAACATTCAGTACTTC.

This clonotype was seen only a few times. The chain employs TRBV28 and TRBJ2-3, with D unclear. V was cut by 2 bases and J by 4 bases, with 10 bases left in between. The germline gives CDR1 MDHEN, CDR2 SYDVKM. CDR3 size: 14 residues. The CDR3 nucleotides read TGTGCCAGCAGTTTAATAGGCTCCCCAGATACGCAGTATTTT. This sequence encodes CASSLIGSPDTQYF.

Only a few counts were recorded for this clonotype. The chain couples TRBV20-1 to TRBJ2-7; TRBD2 matches at 7 bases. CDR3 length: 14 residues. Germline V gives CDR1 DFQATT, CDR2 SNEGSKA (reference sequence). Trimming at V came to 3 bases and at J to 2 bases, leaving 7 bases not matched to a gene. CDR3 nucleotides: TGCAGTGCTAGTTTAGGGCTAGCGGCCTACGAGCAGTACTTC. Protein: CSASLGLAAYEQYF.

This clonotype appeared a few times. DNA of the CDR3: TGCAGCGTTGAAGGGTGGACTAGCGGGGGACACAGCTCCTACAATGAGCAGTTCTTC. It specifies CSVEGWTSGGHSSYNEQFF. V and J are TRBV29-1 and TRBJ2-1, with 13 bases lining up with TRBD2. Unmatched junction bases numbered 9, after V lost 1 base and J lost 0 bases. Germline V gene sequence: CDR1 SQVTM, CDR2 ANQGSEA. This CDR3 has 19 amino acids.

This clonotype showed up many times. This chain uses TRBV29-1 with TRBJ2-1; perhaps TRBD1 as D (5 bases). The CDR3 totals 11 residues. Between the trimmed V and J ends, which lost 7 bases and 8 bases, there was a span of 12 bases. Germline V gene lookup returns CDR1 SQVTM and CDR2 ANQGSEA. This chain's CDR3 is CSAQQAYEQFF. The CDR3 nucleotides read TGCAGCGCCCAACAGGCTTATGAGCAGTTCTTC.

This clonotype was observed a few times. The genes are TRBV2 and TRBJ1-4; tentatively, D is TRBD1 (5 bases). The CDR3 has 14 residues. V lost 6 bases and J 1 base, leaving 9 bases between the germline ends. The germline CDR1 and CDR2 sequences are SNHLY and FYNNEI. CDR3 region: CASSLRETNEKLFF. DNA of the CDR3: TGTGCCAGCAGCCTCAGGGAAACTAATGAAAAACTGTTTTTT.

This chain links TRBV9 with TRBJ2-5, with a possible D match to TRBD2 (5 bases). Near its end, the DNA agrees better with TRBJ2-1, so the J call may be wrong. Germline V gene lookup returns CDR1 SGDLS and CDR2 YYNGEE. The CDR3 sequence is 15 residues long. The CDR3 sequence is CASSVQWEPSNEQFF. CDR3 in DNA: TGTGCCAGCAGCGTCCAATGGGAGCCGAGTAATGAGCAGTTCTTC.

This clonotype has a handful of counts. The chain is built from TRBV4-3 and TRBJ1-1; D is ambiguous. The germline V and J ends were trimmed by 0 bases and 0 bases, with 8 bases remaining between them. Per germline, CDR1 LGHNA and CDR2 YSLEER. The CDR3 runs to 15 residues. The CDR3: CASSQEVVMNTEAFF. CDR3 nucleotide sequence: TGCGCCAGCAGCCAAGAAGTGGTCATGAACACTGAAGCTTTCTTT.

This clonotype was detected a few times. A junction end diverges from the germline sequence, so it may reflect a read error. The rearrangement uses TRBV20-1 and TRBJ1-5; no definite D call. Germline V gene lookup returns CDR1 DFQATT and CDR2 SNEGSKA (reference sequence). The CDR3 spans 12 residues. This chain's CDR3 is CSTSPVSQPQHF. The CDR3, as DNA: TGCAGTACTAGTCCGGTCTCTCAGCCCCAGCATTTT.

On this clonotype itself: As the CDR3 is not closed by the conserved phenylalanine or tryptophan, this likely results from a read error. This chain uses TRBV28 with TRBJ2-4; D uncertain. V was trimmed by 3 bases and J by 0 bases, leaving 9 bases between them. The germline gives CDR1 MDHEN, CDR2 SYDVKM. The CDR3 has 15 residues. The CDR3 DNA follows: TGTGCCAGCAGTTTTAGCCGGCTAGCCAAAAACATTCAGTACCTC. It yields the protein CASSFSRLAKNIQYL.

The chain uses TRBV9 and TRBJ2-5; the D gene could be TRBD1 or TRBD2 (5 bases each). The CDR3 sequence is 11 residues long. Germline CDR1 SGDLS, CDR2 YYNGEE. Trimming pared 10 bases from V and 7 bases from J, leaving 14 bases between. CDR3 sequence: CAVGTCRTQYF. DNA for the CDR3: TGTGCCGTCGGGACGTGCCGGACCCAGTACTTC.

This clonotype was seen more than once but under ten times. The gene calls are TRBV6-6 and TRBJ2-5; the D call may be TRBD1 or TRBD2 (6 bases each). This CDR3 spans 13 amino acids. V was cut by 10 bases and J by 2 bases, with 14 bases left in between. Germline V gene sequence: CDR1 MNHNY, CDR2 SVGAGI (reference sequence). In nucleotides, the CDR3 is TGTGCCACGCGAGGGGGGTTGCAAGAGACCCAGTACTTC. It is translated as CATRGGLQETQYF.

The chain recombines TRBV15 with TRBJ1-4; 8 nucleotides align to TRBD1. V lost 4 bases and J lost 7; bases outside the gene matches: 5. The germline V gene has CDR1 LNHNV and CDR2 YYDKDF (reference sequence). The CDR3 is 14 amino acids. The CDR3 DNA sequence: TGTGCCACCAGCATGGACAGGGATGGTGAAAAACTGTTTTTT. Translation: CATSMDRDGEKLFF.

The chain links TRBV20-1 to TRBJ2-7; D is uncertain. The V end lost 0 bases, the J end lost 3 bases, and 12 bases lay between the germline ends. The CDR3 is 14 amino acids. CDR1 and CDR2 from the germline V gene are DFQATT and SNEGSKA (reference sequence). The CDR3 loop reads CSARDQGPSYEQYF. The CDR3 DNA is TGCAGTGCTAGAGACCAAGGACCGAGCTACGAGCAGTACTTC.